This TCR beta chain was captured by sequencing in a study of blood T cells in healthy people across ages. A sample-barcoded 5' primer and a J-beta primer mix were used in a second PCR of about 6 to 11 cycles. Using its own MiXCR run on the 5' RACE reads, TCRdb lists one record per CDR3 protein. The repertoire holds roughly 800,000 distinct CDR3 sequences, with about 25% as singletons. The germline gives CDR1 SGHTA, CDR2 FQGNSA. Trimming pared 1 base from V and 0 bases from J, leaving 13 bases between. The CDR3 loop spans 17 amino acids. This sample was also put to use in a study of T cells of mothers and their children.

This chain connects TRBV7-2 to TRBJ2-1; D not certain. Sequences were obtained from blood. This TCR came from a boy aged 5-17 years in good health. As DNA, the CDR3 is TGTGCCAGCAGCTTAGAGTTGCGGCGGCTCTCCTACAATGAGCAGTTCTTC. It specifies CASSLELRRLSYNEQFF.